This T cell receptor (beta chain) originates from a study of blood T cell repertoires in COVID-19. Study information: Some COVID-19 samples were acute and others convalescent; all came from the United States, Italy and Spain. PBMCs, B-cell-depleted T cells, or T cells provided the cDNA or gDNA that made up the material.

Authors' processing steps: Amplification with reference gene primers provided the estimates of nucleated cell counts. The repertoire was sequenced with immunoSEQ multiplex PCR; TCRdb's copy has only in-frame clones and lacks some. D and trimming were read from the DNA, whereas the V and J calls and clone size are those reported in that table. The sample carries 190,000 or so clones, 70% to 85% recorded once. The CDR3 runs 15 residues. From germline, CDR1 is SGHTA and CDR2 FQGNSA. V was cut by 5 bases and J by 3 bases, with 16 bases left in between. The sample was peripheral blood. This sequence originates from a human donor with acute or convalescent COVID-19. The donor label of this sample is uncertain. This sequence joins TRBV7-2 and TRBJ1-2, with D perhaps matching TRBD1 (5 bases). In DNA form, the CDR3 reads TGTGCCAGCAGCCCCCTGGGGGGAGATGACTATGGCTACACCTTC. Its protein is CASSPLGGDDYGYTF.